The TCR beta chain described here comes from a study of blood T cell repertoires in COVID-19. Study-level information: Donors in the United States, Italy and Spain gave samples during acute or convalescent COVID-19. T cells, B-cell-depleted T cells, or PBMCs supplied cDNA or gDNA.

The CDR3 has 17 residues. Germline CDR1 is SGHTA and CDR2 is FQGNSA. The ends were cut back, 0 bases at V and 6 bases at J, with 15 bases in the middle. How the authors handled the data: Cell counts per sample came from amplifying reference gene primers. Clones were sequenced by immunoSEQ multiplex PCR, and TCRdb holds only the in-frame ones, with some missing. For V, J and clone size, that table is used; D and trimming come from the DNA. The top ten clones hold under 3% of a sample with about 120,000 clones, roughly 80% of them seen once. The sample taken for sequencing was peripheral blood. The genes are TRBV7-2 and TRBJ1-6; D might be TRBD1 (6 bases). The TCR was taken from a man aged 45 to 65 with acute or convalescent COVID-19. CDR3 sequence reads: CASSLAGGAGGNSPLHF. CDR3 sequence (DNA): TGTGCCAGCAGCTTAGCCGGGGGGGCCGGGGGTAATTCACCCCTCCACTTT.